This T cell receptor (beta chain) was observed in a study of T cell responses to AZD1222 COVID-19 vaccine. Findings and caveats of the study: White British ancestry dominated among donors, who included more females, and clonal diversity was possibly underestimated. At baseline, just a handful of AZD1222 recipients tested seropositive. None of the repertoires were sampled until the peak T cell response had passed. Two AZD1222 doses significantly raised spike-specific TCR breadth and depth over controls.

Profiled with immunoSEQ multiplex PCR; TCRdb holds only in-frame clones, not every one. The table lists roughly 93,000 clones, 85% to 90% of them singletons. Germline values: CDR1 MNHEY, CDR2 SMNVEV (reference sequence). This CDR3 has 18 residues. V was pared by 5 bases and J by 1 base, with 12 bases of the junction left unmatched. As for this clone: Its antigen is not identified.

The clonotype was recovered from an adult in good health. This chain links TRBV27 with TRBJ2-3; 10 nucleotides align to TRBD2. The material sequenced was peripheral blood, taken on day 0 of AZD1222 vaccination. For the CDR3, the DNA is TGTGCCAGCAGTCCCTGGACTAGCGGACGTGGAGGCACAGATACGCAGTATTTT. Translating it yields CASSPWTSGRGGTDTQYF.